A single sample is the source of the 7 T cell receptor beta chains below, sequenced in a study. Via MiXCR, TCRdb re-called the RT-PCR reads, giving one row per CDR3 protein. The sample holds more than 550,000 distinct CDR3 sequences, over 12% seen once. The sequenced material came from memory CD4+ T cells from blood. The source of these receptors is a female donor in good health, serving as a healthy control.

The rearrangement uses TRBV20-1 and TRBJ2-3; TRBD1 aligns across 7 bases. Germline V gene data show CDR1 as DFQATT and CDR2 as SNEGSKA (reference sequence). The CDR3 length is 13 residues. With 5 bases clipped from V and 3 bases from J, the junction kept 5 bases outside the gene matches. CDR3 nucleotide sequence: TGCAGTGCTTTGACAGGGAAAACAGATACGCAGTATTTT. It specifies CSALTGKTDTQYF.

This clonotype was found many times. The gene calls are TRBV7-2 and TRBJ2-7, with D maybe TRBD2 (6 bases). Germline V gene data show CDR1 as SGHTA and CDR2 as FQGNSA. The CDR3 consists of 13 residues. Trimming removed 3 bases at V and 5 bases at J, with 11 bases between. CDR3 loop: CASSFTGADEQYF. The DNA for the CDR3 is TGTGCCAGCAGCTTCACGGGAGCGGACGAGCAGTACTTC.

Ten or more counts support this clonotype. The chain links TRBV29-1 to TRBJ1-1; D possibly corresponds to TRBD1 (5 bases). CDR3 size: 11 residues. Looked up from germline, CDR1 is SQVTM and CDR2 is ANQGSEA. V lost 3 bases, J lost 6 bases, and 8 bases lay in between. CDR3 nucleotide sequence: TGCAGCGTTGAGGCGGGGGCTGAAGCTTTCTTT. Translating gives CSVEAGAEAFF.

The sample holds a few counts of this clonotype. This chain uses TRBV20-1 with TRBJ2-3; no clear D gene. The V gene lost 7 bases and the J gene lost 1 base, with 12 bases spanning the gap. In germline, CDR1 is DFQATT, CDR2 SNEGSKA (reference sequence). This CDR3 region has 13 residues. CDR3 nucleotides: TGCAGTGGATTCTATAGGGGCACAGATACGCAGTATTTT. The encoded protein is CSGFYRGTDTQYF.

V is TRBV24-1 and J is TRBJ1-2, with D perhaps matching TRBD1 (6 bases). The CDR3 contains 13 residues. The germline V and J ends were trimmed by 0 bases and 7 bases, with 8 bases remaining between them. Germline CDR1 and CDR2: KGHDR and SFDVKD. DNA of the CDR3: TGTGCCACCAGTGATTTGGGACAGCCTGGCTACACCTTC. Its protein product is CATSDLGQPGYTF.

This clonotype was found a few times. The CDR3 spells CSASKRTAMNTEAFF. In nucleotides, the CDR3 is TGCAGTGCTAGCAAACGGACAGCCATGAACACTGAAGCTTTCTTT. The gene calls are TRBV20-1 and TRBJ1-1; possible D gene TRBD1, 6 bases. The ends were cut back, 3 bases at V and 0 bases at J, with 14 bases in the middle. From germline, CDR1 is DFQATT and CDR2 SNEGSKA (reference sequence). This CDR3 has 15 residues.

The chain couples TRBV6-6 to TRBJ1-1, with D maybe TRBD1 (5 bases). CDR3 length: 13 amino acids. V dropped 2 bases and J dropped 7 bases, with 11 bases sitting between them. From germline, CDR1 is MNHNY and CDR2 SVGAGI (reference sequence). This CDR3 reads CASSYDRTREAFF. The CDR3 DNA reads as TGTGCCAGCAGTTACGACAGAACTCGTGAAGCTTTCTTT.